The entry below describes one T cell receptor (beta chain). Its cognate antigen is unknown. The CDR3 has 17 residues. Trimming cost V 1 base and J 1 base; bases outside gene matches: 4. Germline CDR1 reads SGHTS; CDR2 reads YDEGEE. These data come from a study of T cells in Graves' hyperthyroidism and ophthalmopathy. Study-level points and caveats: In simple terms, a model built on 13 V-J features told ophthalmopathy apart from stable hyperthyroidism.

Amplified regions were TCR beta CDR3 sequences from RNA transcripts. The TCR CDR3 was amplified in a first-round RT-PCR using the HTBI primer set. One entry per CDR3 protein results from TCRdb running MiXCR on the multiplex PCR reads. Of approximately 710,000 distinct CDR3 sequences in the sample, 17% were seen once. The sample consisted of blood. The chain has TRBV5-8 and TRBJ2-6; 8 nucleotides line up with TRBD1. The receptor's source is a man aged 45 to 65 with Graves' hyperthyroidism. CDR3 DNA: TGTGCCAGCAGCTTGAGCAGGGGGCGATCTGGGGCCAACGTCCTGACTTTC. Amino acid sequence: CASSLSRGRSGANVLTF.